The clone carrying this T cell receptor beta chain has ten or more counts. The authors prepared the TCRbeta library with unique molecular identifiers. TCRdb fed the PCR reads into MiXCR, producing one record per CDR3 protein. Of roughly 220,000 distinct CDR3 sequences in the sample, about 11% were seen once. The record originates from a study of T-cell reconstitution after alpha-beta-depleted transplantation in children. Germline CDR1 and CDR2: GTSNPN and SVGIG (reference sequence). There are 13 residues in the CDR3. The ends lost 5 bases at V and 2 bases at J; junction bases unmatched: 3. The V and J genes are TRBV30 and TRBJ1-1; 9 bases map to TRBD1. This receptor was taken from a human donor who donated a stem cell graft to a child with acute lymphoblastic leukemia. The sample was PBMCs from the stem cell graft donor, taken from the stem cell graft. Here the CDR3 reads CAWVDRGNTEAFF. CDR3 nucleotides: TGTGCCTGGGTGGACAGGGGTAACACTGAAGCTTTCTTT.